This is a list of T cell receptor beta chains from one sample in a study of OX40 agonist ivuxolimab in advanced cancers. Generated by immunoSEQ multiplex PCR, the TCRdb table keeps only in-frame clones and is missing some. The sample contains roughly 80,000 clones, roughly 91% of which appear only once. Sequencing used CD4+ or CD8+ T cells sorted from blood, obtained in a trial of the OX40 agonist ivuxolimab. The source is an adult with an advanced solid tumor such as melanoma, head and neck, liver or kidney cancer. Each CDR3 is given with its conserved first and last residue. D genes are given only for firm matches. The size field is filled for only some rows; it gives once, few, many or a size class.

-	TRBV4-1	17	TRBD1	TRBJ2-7	CASRQVAGQGGTYEQYF	TGCGCCAGCAGACAGGTCGCGGGACAGGGGGGTACGTACGAGCAGTACTTC
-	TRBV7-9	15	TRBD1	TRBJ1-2	CASSLLRQGADGYTF	TGTGCCAGCAGTTTACTGAGACAGGGAGCGGATGGCTACACCTTC
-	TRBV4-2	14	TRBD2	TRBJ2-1	CASSLGLARDEQFF	TGTGCCAGCAGCCTGGGACTAGCGAGGGATGAGCAGTTCTTC
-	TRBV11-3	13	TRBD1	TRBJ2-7	CASSPRQGYEQYF	TGTGCCAGCAGCCCCCGACAGGGCTACGAGCAGTACTTC
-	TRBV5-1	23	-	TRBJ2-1	CASSLSRFLTSGAQPSSYNEQFF	TGCGCCAGCAGCTTGAGCAGGTTTTTAACGTCAGGGGCCCAACCGAGCTCCTACAATGAGCAGTTCTTC
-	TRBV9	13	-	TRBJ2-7	CASSVDQAYEQYF	TGTGCCAGCAGCGTAGATCAAGCCTACGAGCAGTACTTC
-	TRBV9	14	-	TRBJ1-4	CASSVFGADEKLFF	TGTGCCAGCAGCGTATTTGGGGCAGATGAAAAACTGTTTTTT
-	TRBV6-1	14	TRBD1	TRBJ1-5	CASSGTGWEQPQHF	TGTGCCAGCAGTGGGACAGGGTGGGAGCAGCCCCAGCATTTT
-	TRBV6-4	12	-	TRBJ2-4	CATKDRQDIQYF	TGTGCCACCAAGGACCGCCAGGACATTCAGTACTTC
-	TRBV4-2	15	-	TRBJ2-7	CASSQETRSSYEQYF	TGTGCCAGCAGCCAAGAAACTCGGAGCTCCTACGAGCAGTACTTC
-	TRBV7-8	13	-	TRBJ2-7	CASSPGLLYEQYF	TGTGCCAGCAGCCCGGGCCTTTTATACGAGCAGTACTTC
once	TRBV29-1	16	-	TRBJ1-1	CSVWGRSPITSTEAFF	TGCAGCGTGTGGGGACGGAGTCCCATAACCAGCACTGAAGCTTTCTTT
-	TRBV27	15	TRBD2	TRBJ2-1	CASSLAGGLYNEQFF	TGTGCCAGCAGTTTAGCGGGAGGGCTGTACAATGAGCAGTTCTTC
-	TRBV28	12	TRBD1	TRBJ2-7	CASSPNDRDRYF	TGTGCCAGCAGCCCCAACGACAGGGATCGGTACTTC
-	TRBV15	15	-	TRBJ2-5	CATSSPPRGEETQYF	TGTGCCACCAGCAGTCCCCCCAGAGGGGAAGAGACCCAGTACTTC
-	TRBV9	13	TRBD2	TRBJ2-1	CASSPRAGFEQFF	TGTGCCAGCAGCCCACGAGCGGGGTTTGAGCAGTTCTTC
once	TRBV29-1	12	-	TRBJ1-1	CSASQANTEAFF	TGCAGCGCCTCACAGGCAAACACTGAAGCTTTCTTT
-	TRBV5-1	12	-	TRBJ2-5	CASSLDGETQYF	TGCGCCAGCAGCTTGGATGGGGAGACCCAGTACTTC
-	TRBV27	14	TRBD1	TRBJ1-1	CASISGQGGTEAFF	TGTGCCAGCATTTCCGGACAGGGAGGCACTGAAGCTTTCTTT
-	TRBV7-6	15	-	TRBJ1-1	CASSLVGTPNTEAFF	TGTGCCAGCAGCTTAGTGGGGACACCTAACACTGAAGCTTTCTTT
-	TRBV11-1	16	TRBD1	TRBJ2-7	CASSHRDRTLSYEQYF	TGTGCCAGCAGCCACCGGGACAGGACCCTCTCCTACGAGCAGTACTTC
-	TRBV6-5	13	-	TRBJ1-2	CASSYSTAYGYTF	TGTGCCAGCAGTTACTCAACAGCCTATGGCTACACCTTC
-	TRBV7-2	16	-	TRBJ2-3	CASSPWGARSTDTQYF	TGTGCCAGCAGCCCCTGGGGAGCGCGGAGCACAGATACGCAGTATTTT
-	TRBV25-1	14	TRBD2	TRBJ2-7	CASSELAGTYEQYF	TGTGCCAGCAGTGAACTAGCGGGAACCTACGAGCAGTACTTC
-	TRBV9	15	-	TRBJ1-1	CASSVDGAMNTEAFF	TGTGCCAGCAGCGTAGATGGGGCGATGAACACTGAAGCTTTCTTT
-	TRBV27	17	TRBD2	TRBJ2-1	CASSLLGASGPYNEQFF	TGTGCCAGCAGTTTATTAGGGGCTAGCGGGCCGTACAATGAGCAGTTCTTC